This T cell receptor beta chain comes out of a study of blood T cell repertoires in COVID-19. Exposed participants encountered a COVID-19 case during the 2 weeks preceding study entry. TCRdb's table, derived via immunoSEQ multiplex PCR, lists solely in-frame clones and lacks some. The data show approximately 220,000 clones, less than 90% seen once. In its sample, this clone was seen a few times. Germline V gene data show CDR1 as DFQATT and CDR2 as SNEGSKA (reference sequence). The CDR3 is 12 residues long. V lost 3 bases and J 5 bases, leaving 10 bases between the germline ends. This clonotype originated in a woman in her 30s who had been exposed to COVID-19. Material: PBMCs or T cells enriched from blood (not recorded which). The chain employs TRBV20-1 and TRBJ1-2, with D hard to call. The CDR3 here is CSASPPGYGYTF. The CDR3 DNA reads as TGCAGTGCTAGTCCTCCGGGGTATGGCTACACCTTC.